What follows are 3 T cell receptor delta chains derived from one specimen sequenced in a study of gamma-delta T cells after stem cell transplantation. TCRdb made new clone calls on the RT-PCR reads using CATT. The sample yields 720 or so delta-chain clones, around 2.6% seen once. Material for sequencing was gamma-delta T cells. Every receptor here comes from a human donor. It is not recorded whose cells these are; they may come from a transplant donor.

Remarks on this clone: A far larger clone is a single base away, which makes a read error likely. The sample has other DNA sequences that encode this CDR3 too. V usage is TRDV2 and J usage is TRDJ1; 8 bases agree with TRDD3. Germline V gives CDR1 GEAIGNYY, CDR2 EKD. After removal of 0 bases from V and 2 bases from J, the junction contained 4 bases not matched to a gene. CDR3 size: 15 residues. CDR3 DNA: TGTGCCTGTGACACCCTAGGGGATACAACCGATAAACTCATCTTT. It codes for CACDTLGDTTDKLIF.

This clone was picked up a small number of times. TCRdb lists the protein of a much larger clone for this DNA, which differs at residue 12, so this is likely a read error; the protein given here is translated from the DNA itself. This chain joins TRDV2 and TRDJ1; 9 bases match TRDD3. The CDR3 contains 17 residues. Germline V CDR1 and CDR2: GEAIGNYY, EKD. The trim removed 1 base at V and 4 bases at J, leaving 12 bases unmatched. CDR3 nucleotide sequence: TGTGCCTGTGACACTCTGGGGGATTCCTTGATCATCGATAAACTCATCTTT. This gives the protein CACDTLGDSLIIDKLIF.

As concerns this clone: The TCRdb protein comes from a much larger clone and disagrees with this DNA's translation at residue 4, likely due to a read error; the protein given here is derived from the DNA. The gene calls are TRDV2 and TRDJ1, with 12 nucleotides matching TRDD3. Looked up from germline, CDR1 is GEAIGNYY and CDR2 is EKD. V was clipped by 6 bases and J by 0 bases; unmatched bases: 16. This CDR3 is 19 amino acids long. This CDR3 reads CACNGPLGDTRKHTDKLIF. In DNA, the CDR3 is TGTGCCTGTAACGGCCCCCTGGGGGATACGCGAAAACACACCGATAAACTCATCTTT.